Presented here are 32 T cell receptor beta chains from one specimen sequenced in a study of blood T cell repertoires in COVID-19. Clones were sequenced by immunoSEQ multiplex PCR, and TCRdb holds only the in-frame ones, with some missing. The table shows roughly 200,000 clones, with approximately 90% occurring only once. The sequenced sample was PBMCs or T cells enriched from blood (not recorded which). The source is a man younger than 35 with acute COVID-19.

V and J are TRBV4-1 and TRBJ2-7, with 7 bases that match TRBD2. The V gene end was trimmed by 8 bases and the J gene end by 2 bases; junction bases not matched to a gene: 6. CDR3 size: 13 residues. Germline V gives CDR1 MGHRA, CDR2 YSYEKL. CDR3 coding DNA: TGCGCCAGCTCTACAACTAGCGCCTACGAGCAGTACTTC. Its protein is CASSTTSAYEQYF.

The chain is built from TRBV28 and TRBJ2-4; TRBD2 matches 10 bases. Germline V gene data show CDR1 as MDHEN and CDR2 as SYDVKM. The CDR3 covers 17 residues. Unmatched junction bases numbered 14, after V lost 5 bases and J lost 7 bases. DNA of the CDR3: TGTGCCAGCAGTGAAATTTCCGGGACTAGCGTTGGTAACATTCAGTACTTC. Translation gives CASSEISGTSVGNIQYF. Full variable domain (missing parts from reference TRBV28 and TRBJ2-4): DVKVTQSSRYLVKRTGEKVFLECVQDMDHENMFWYRQDPGLGLRLIYFSYDVKMKEKGDIPEGYSVSREKKERFSLILESASTNQTSMYLCASSEISGTSVGNIQYFGAGTRLSVL.

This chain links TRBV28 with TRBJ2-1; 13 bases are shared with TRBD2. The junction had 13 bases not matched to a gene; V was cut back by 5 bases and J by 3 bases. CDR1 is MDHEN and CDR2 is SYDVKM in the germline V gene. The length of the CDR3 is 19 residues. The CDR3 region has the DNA TGTGCCAGCAGTCCCATCCGGGGGGGACTAGCGGGATACTACAATGAGCAGTTCTTC. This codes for CASSPIRGGLAGYYNEQFF.

This chain's CDR3 is CATSSPTSGPRNEQFF. The CDR3 region has the DNA TGTGCCACCAGCAGTCCCACTAGCGGGCCTCGCAATGAGCAGTTCTTC. J is TRBJ2-1 and V is TRBV15, with 9 bases identical to TRBD2. J lost 6 bases, V lost 3 bases, and 9 bases had no gene match. The CDR3 spans 16 residues. Germline V lookup: CDR1 LNHNV, CDR2 YYDKDF (reference sequence). The whole variable domain, remainder taken from reference TRBV15 and TRBJ2-1, is DAMVIQNPRYQVTQFGKPVTLSCSQTLNHNVMYWYQQKSSQAPKLLFHYYDKDFNNEADTPDNFQSRRPNTSFCFLDIRSPGLGDTAMYLCATSSPTSGPRNEQFFGPGTRLTVL.

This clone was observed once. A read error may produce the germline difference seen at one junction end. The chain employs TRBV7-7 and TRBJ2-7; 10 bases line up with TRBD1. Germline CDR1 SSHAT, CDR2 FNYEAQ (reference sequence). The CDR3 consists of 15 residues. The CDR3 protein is CASSVGTGVHYEQYF. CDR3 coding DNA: TGTGCTAGCAGCGTCGGGACAGGGGTCCACTACGAGCAGTACTTC.

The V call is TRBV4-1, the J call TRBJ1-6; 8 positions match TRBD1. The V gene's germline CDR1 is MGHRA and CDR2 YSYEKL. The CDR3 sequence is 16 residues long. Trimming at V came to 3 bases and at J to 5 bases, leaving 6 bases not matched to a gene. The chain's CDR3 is CASSHGQGRNNSPLHF. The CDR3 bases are TGCGCCAGCAGCCATGGACAGGGTAGGAATAATTCACCCCTCCACTTT.

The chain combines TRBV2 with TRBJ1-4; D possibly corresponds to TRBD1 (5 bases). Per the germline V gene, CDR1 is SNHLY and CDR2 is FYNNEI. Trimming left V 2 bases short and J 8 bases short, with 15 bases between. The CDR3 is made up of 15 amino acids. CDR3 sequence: CASSEKTGGEEKLFF. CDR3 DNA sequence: TGTGCCAGCAGTGAAAAAACAGGAGGGGAGGAAAAACTGTTTTTT.

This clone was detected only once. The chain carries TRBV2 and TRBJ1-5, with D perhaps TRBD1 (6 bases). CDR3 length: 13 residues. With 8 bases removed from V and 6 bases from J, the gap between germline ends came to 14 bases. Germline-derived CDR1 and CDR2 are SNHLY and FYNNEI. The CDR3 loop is CASRTQQGQPQHF. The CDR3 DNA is TGTGCCAGCCGGACCCAACAGGGTCAGCCCCAGCATTTT.

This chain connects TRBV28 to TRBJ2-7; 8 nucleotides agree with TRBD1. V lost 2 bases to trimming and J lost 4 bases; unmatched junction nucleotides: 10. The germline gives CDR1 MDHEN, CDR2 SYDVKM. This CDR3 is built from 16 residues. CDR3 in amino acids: CASSLNPTGGLYEQYF. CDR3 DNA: TGTGCCAGCAGTTTAAACCCTACAGGGGGTCTTTACGAGCAGTACTTC.

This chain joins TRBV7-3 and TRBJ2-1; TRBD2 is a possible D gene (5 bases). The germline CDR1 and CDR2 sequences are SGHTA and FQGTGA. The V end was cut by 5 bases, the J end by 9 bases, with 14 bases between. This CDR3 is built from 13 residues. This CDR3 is CASSPHMGSEQFF. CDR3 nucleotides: TGTGCCAGCAGCCCCCATATGGGGAGTGAGCAGTTCTTC.

Written as DNA, the CDR3 is TGTGCCAGCAGGGGACAGGGGTCTTTTGCAACTAATGAAAAACTGTTTTTT. It encodes CASRGQGSFATNEKLFF. The rearrangement uses TRBV2 and TRBJ1-4; TRBD1 aligns across 10 bases. This CDR3 has 17 amino acids. The V segment lost 6 bases and the J segment 0 bases; nucleotides outside the gene matches: 7. The V gene's germline CDR1 is SNHLY and CDR2 FYNNEI.

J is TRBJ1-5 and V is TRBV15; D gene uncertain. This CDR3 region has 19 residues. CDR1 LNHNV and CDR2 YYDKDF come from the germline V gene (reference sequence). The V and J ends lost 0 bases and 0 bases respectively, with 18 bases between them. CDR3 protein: CATSRDPCPAVCSNQPQHF. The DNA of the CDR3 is TGTGCCACCAGCAGAGATCCATGCCCGGCGGTTTGTAGCAATCAGCCCCAGCATTTT.

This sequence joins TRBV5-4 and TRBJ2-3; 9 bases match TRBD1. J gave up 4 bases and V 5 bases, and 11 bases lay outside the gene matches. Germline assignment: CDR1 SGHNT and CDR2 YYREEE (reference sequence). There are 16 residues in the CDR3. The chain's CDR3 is CASSPYGTGPPDTQYF. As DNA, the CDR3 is TGTGCCAGCAGTCCTTACGGGACAGGGCCCCCAGATACGCAGTATTTT. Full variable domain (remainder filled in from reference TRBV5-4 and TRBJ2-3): ETGVTQSPTHLIKTRGQQVTLRCSSQSGHNTVSWYQQALGQGPQFIFQYYREEENGRGNFPPRFSGLQFPNYSSELNVNALELDDSALYLCASSPYGTGPPDTQYFGPGTRLTVL.

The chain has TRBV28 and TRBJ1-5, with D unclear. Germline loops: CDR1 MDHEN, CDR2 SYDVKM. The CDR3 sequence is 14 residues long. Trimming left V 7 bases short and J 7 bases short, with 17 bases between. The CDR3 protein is CASKDSMEGQPQHF. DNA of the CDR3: TGTGCCAGCAAAGACTCTATGGAGGGCCAGCCCCAGCATTTT.

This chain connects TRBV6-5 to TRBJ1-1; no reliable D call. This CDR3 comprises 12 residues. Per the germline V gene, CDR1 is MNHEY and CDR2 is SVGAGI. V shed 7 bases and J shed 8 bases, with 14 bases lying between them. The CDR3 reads CASTNTQREAFF. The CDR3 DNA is TGTGCCAGCACCAATACGCAGAGGGAAGCTTTCTTT.

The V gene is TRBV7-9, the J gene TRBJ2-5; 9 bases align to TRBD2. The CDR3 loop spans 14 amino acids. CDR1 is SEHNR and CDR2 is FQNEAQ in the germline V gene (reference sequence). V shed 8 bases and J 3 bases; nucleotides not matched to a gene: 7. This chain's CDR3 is CASEAGGGKETQYF. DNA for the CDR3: TGTGCCAGCGAAGCGGGAGGTGGGAAAGAGACCCAGTACTTC.

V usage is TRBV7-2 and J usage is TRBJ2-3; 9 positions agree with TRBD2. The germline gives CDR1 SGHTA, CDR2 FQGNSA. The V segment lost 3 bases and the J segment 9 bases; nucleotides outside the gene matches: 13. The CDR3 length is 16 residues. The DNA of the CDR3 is TGTGCCAGCAGCTTGTCTAGCGGGGACCGCAAAAGGACGCAGTATTTT. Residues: CASSLSSGDRKRTQYF.

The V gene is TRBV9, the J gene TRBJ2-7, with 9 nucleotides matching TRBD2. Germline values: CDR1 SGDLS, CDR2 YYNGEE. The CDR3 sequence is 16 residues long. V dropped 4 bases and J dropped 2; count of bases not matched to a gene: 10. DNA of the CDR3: TGTGCCAGCAGCCCCGGGACTAGCAGAACGCCCTACGAGCAGTACTTC. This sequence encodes CASSPGTSRTPYEQYF.

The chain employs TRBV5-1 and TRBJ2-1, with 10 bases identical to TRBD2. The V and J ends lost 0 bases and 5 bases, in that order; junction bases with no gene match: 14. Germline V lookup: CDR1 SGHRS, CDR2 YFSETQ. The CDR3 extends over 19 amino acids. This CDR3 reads CASSLAQGRSGRADNEQFF. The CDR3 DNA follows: TGCGCCAGCAGCTTGGCACAGGGGAGAAGCGGGAGGGCCGACAATGAGCAGTTCTTC. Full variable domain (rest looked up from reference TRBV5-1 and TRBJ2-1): KAGVTQTPRYLIKTRGQQVTLSCSPISGHRSVSWYQQTPGQGLQFLFEYFSETQRNKGNFPGRFSGRQFSNSRSEMNVSTLELGDSALYLCASSLAQGRSGRADNEQFFGPGTRLTVL.

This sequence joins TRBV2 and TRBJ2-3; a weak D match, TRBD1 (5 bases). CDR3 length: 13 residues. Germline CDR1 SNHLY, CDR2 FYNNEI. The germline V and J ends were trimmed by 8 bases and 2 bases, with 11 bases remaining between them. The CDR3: CASLTEITDTQYF. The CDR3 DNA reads TGTGCCAGCCTGACAGAGATCACAGATACGCAGTATTTT.

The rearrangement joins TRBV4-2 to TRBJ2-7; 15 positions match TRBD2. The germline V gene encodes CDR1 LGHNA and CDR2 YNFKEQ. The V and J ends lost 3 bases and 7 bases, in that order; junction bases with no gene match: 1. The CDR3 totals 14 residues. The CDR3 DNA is TGTGCCAGCAGCCAGGGGACTAGCGGGGGGGAGCAGTACTTC. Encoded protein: CASSQGTSGGEQYF.

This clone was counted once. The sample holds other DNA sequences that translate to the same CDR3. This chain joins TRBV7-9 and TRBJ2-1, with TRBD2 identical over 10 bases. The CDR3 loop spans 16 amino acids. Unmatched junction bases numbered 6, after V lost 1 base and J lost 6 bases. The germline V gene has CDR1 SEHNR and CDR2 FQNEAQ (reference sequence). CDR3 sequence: CASSLGSVAGGNEQFF. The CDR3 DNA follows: TGTGCCAGCAGCTTAGGTTCGGTAGCGGGAGGCAATGAGCAGTTCTTC. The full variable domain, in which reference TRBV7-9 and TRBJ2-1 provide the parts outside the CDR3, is DTGVSQNPRHKITKRGQNVTFRCDPISEHNRLYWYRQTLGQGPEFLTYFQNEAQLEKSRLLSDRFSAERPKGSFSTLEIQRTEQGDSAMYLCASSLGSVAGGNEQFFGPGTRLTVL.

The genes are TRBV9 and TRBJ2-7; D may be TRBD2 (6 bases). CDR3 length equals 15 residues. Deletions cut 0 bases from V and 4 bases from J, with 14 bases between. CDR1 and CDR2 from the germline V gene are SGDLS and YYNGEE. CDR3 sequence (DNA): TGTGCCAGCAGCGTAGATTTCCTGAGCGGGTACGAGCAGTACTTC. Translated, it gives CASSVDFLSGYEQYF. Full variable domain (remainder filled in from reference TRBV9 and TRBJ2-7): DSGVTQTPKHLITATGQRVTLRCSPRSGDLSVYWYQQSLDQGLQFLIQYYNGEERAKGNILERFSAQQFPDLHSELNLSSLELGDSALYFCASSVDFLSGYEQYFGPGTRLTVT.

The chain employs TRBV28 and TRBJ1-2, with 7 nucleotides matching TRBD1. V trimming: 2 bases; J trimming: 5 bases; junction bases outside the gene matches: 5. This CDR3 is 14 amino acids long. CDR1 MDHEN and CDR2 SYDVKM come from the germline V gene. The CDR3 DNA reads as TGTGCCAGCAGTTTAACAGGGGCCGGATATGGCTACACCTTC. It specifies CASSLTGAGYGYTF.

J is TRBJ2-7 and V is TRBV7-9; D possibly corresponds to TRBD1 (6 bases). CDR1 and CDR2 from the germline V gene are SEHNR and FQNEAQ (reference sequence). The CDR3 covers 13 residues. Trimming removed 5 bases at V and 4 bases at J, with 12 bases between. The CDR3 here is CASSKGDKYEQYF. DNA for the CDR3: TGTGCCAGCAGCAAAGGGGACAAGTACGAGCAGTACTTC.

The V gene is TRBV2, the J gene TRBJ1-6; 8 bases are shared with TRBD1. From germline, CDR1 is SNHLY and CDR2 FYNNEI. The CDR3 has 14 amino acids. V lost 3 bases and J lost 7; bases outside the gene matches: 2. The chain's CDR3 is CASSDTGGNSPLHF. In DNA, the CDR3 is TGTGCCAGCAGTGATACAGGGGGAAATTCACCCCTCCACTTT.

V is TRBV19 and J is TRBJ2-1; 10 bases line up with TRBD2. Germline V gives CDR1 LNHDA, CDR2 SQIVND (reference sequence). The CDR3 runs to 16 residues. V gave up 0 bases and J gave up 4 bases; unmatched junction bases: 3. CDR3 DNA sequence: TGTGCCAGTAGTATAGACCCTAGCGGGGGTTACAATGAGCAGTTCTTC. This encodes CASSIDPSGGYNEQFF.

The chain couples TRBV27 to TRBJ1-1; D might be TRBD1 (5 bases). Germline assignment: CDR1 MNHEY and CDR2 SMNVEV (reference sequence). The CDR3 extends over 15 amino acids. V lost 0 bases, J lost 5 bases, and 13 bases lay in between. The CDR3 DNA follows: TGTGCCAGCAGTTTATCTTACGGGGGGTCGACTGAAGCTTTCTTT. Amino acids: CASSLSYGGSTEAFF.

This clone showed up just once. CDR3 bases: TGTGCCAGCAGCGAACCGGGACTAGCGGCTTTCTATGCGAACACCGGGGAGCTGTTTTTT. Protein: CASSEPGLAAFYANTGELFF. The V gene is TRBV9, the J gene TRBJ2-2, with 11 bases identical to TRBD2. The junction had 13 bases not matched to a gene; V was cut back by 3 bases and J by 0 bases. The CDR3 spans 20 residues. Looked up from germline, CDR1 is SGDLS and CDR2 is YYNGEE.

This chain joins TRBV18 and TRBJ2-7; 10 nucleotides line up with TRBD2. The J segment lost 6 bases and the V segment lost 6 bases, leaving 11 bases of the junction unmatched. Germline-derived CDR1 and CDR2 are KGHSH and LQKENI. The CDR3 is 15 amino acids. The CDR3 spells CASSREAGGRTEQYF. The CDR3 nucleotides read TGTGCCAGCTCCCGAGAAGCGGGAGGGAGAACCGAGCAGTACTTC.

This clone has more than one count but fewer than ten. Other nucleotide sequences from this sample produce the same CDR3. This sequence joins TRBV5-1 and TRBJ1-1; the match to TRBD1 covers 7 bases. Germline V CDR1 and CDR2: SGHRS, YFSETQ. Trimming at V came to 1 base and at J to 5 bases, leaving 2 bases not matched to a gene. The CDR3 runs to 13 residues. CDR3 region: CASSLQGDTEAFF. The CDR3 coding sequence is TGCGCCAGCAGCTTGCAGGGGGATACTGAAGCTTTCTTT.

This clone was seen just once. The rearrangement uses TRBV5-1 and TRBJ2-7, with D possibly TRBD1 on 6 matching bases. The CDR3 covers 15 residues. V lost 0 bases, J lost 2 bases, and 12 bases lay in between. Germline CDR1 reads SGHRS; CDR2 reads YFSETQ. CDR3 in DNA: TGCGCCAGCAGCTTGGATCTGGGACATCCCTACGAGCAGTACTTC. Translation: CASSLDLGHPYEQYF.